This T cell receptor beta chain was captured in a study of shared clonotypes between healthy human individuals. The deep-level immunoSEQ assay was used. Every subset had its genomic DNA shared out evenly among several immunoSEQ plates. TCRdb's copy holds only in-frame clones and misses some; the assay was immunoSEQ multiplex PCR. This sample has about 2 million clones, with about 95% found just once. This CDR3 spans 15 amino acids. Germline loops: CDR1 SGHAT, CDR2 FQNNGV. V lost 5 bases and J lost 6; bases outside the gene matches: 7. The clonotype comes from a man between 18 and 29 years old in good health. Sequencing used naive CD4+ T cells sorted from blood. Described subset: CD45RA+ positively selected. This rearrangement joins TRBV11-2 to TRBJ2-2; 9 nucleotides match TRBD2. The CDR3 loop is CASSLSGRNAGELFF. The CDR3 nucleotides are TGTGCCAGCAGCCTTAGCGGGAGAAACGCCGGGGAGCTGTTTTTT.